Below are 9 T cell receptor beta chains sequenced from a single sample in a study of OX40 agonist ivuxolimab in advanced cancers. TCRdb's table, derived via immunoSEQ multiplex PCR, lists solely in-frame clones and lacks some. In the table there are around 74,000 clones, around 93% of which are singletons. Here the sequenced sample was CD4+ or CD8+ T cells sorted from blood, taken in a trial of the OX40 agonist ivuxolimab. The receptor source for this set is an adult with an advanced solid tumor such as melanoma, head and neck, liver or kidney cancer.

The rearrangement links TRBV5-5 to TRBJ2-3, with TRBD1 matching 7 bases. The V segment lost 4 bases and the J segment 1 base; nucleotides outside the gene matches: 3. This CDR3 is 14 amino acids long. The V gene's germline CDR1 is SGHKS and CDR2 YYEKEE (reference sequence). The CDR3: CASSPGQGTDTQYF. The CDR3 bases are TGTGCCAGCAGCCCCGGACAGGGCACAGATACGCAGTATTTT. The variable domain in full, with the rest retrieved from reference TRBV5-5 and TRBJ2-3, is DAGVTQSPTHLIKTRGQQVTLRCSPISGHKSVSWYQQVLGQGPQFIFQYYEKEERGRGNFPDRFSARQFPNYSSELNVNALLLGDSALYLCASSPGQGTDTQYFGPGTRLTVL.

This chain uses TRBV5-1 with TRBJ2-5; 14 bases line up with TRBD2. CDR1 is SGHRS and CDR2 is YFSETQ in the germline V gene. V was clipped by 4 bases and J by 2 bases; unmatched bases: 7. The CDR3 is 17 amino acids. This CDR3 is CASSPPRLAGGQETQYF. Here the CDR3 DNA reads TGCGCCAGCAGCCCCCCCCGACTAGCGGGGGGGCAAGAGACCCAGTACTTC.

The chain employs TRBV6-4 and TRBJ2-3, with TRBD1 identical over 8 bases. Germline V gene data show CDR1 as MRHNA and CDR2 as SNTAGT. CDR3 size: 16 residues. V shed 5 bases and J 6 bases; nucleotides not matched to a gene: 13. CDR3 nucleotides: TGTGCCAGCAGTCCCGGGGAGGCAGGGGGCGCCGATACGCAGTATTTT. Its protein is CASSPGEAGGADTQYF.

The CDR3 loop reads CASSFSRDRVYEQYF. The CDR3 DNA is TGTGCCAGCAGCTTTAGCCGAGACAGGGTCTACGAGCAGTACTTC. The gene calls are TRBV7-9 and TRBJ2-7; 7 bases are a match to TRBD1. Germline CDR1 is SEHNR and CDR2 is FQNEAQ (reference sequence). The CDR3 is made up of 15 amino acids. The V gene end was trimmed by 3 bases and the J gene end by 3 bases; junction bases not matched to a gene: 8.

The J gene is TRBJ1-1, the V gene TRBV9; TRBD1 aligns across 8 bases. Per germline, CDR1 SGDLS and CDR2 YYNGEE. V was clipped by 4 bases and J by 7 bases; unmatched bases: 9. The CDR3 contains 14 residues. CDR3 region: CASSPWRTGSEAFF. Here the CDR3 DNA reads TGTGCCAGCAGCCCCTGGCGGACAGGGAGTGAAGCTTTCTTT.

J is TRBJ1-6 and V is TRBV6-5, with 8 bases identical to TRBD1. The germline V gene has CDR1 MNHEY and CDR2 SVGAGI. The CDR3 has 14 amino acids. The J segment lost 10 bases and the V segment lost 5 bases, leaving 7 bases of the junction unmatched. CDR3 in DNA: TGTGCCAGCAGTACCGGACAGGGAGGATCACCCCTCCACTTT. Protein: CASSTGQGGSPLHF.

This clone was observed a single time. The genes are TRBV6-9 and TRBJ1-6; the match to TRBD1 covers 8 bases. CDR3 length: 15 residues. V was pared by 3 bases and J by 4 bases, with 2 bases of the junction left unmatched. The germline V gene encodes CDR1 MNHGY and CDR2 SVAAGI. The CDR3 nucleotides are TGTGCCAGCAGTTACCGGACAGGGTATAATTCACCCCTCCACTTT. Protein: CASSYRTGYNSPLHF.

This chain links TRBV10-3 with TRBJ1-6; D remains ambiguous. Per the germline V gene, CDR1 is ENHRY and CDR2 is SYGVKD. V was cut by 0 bases and J by 7 bases, with 7 bases left in between. This CDR3 has 14 residues. CDR3 DNA: TGTGCCATCAGTGAGTCAACAGCAAATTCACCCCTCCACTTT. Encoded protein: CAISESTANSPLHF.

V usage is TRBV27 and J usage is TRBJ2-1, with TRBD2 matching over 9 bases. The CDR3 has 15 amino acids. Germline V gene data show CDR1 as MNHEY and CDR2 as SMNVEV (reference sequence). V shed 3 bases, J shed 3 bases, and the junction held 3 bases outside the gene matches. CDR3 nucleotides: TGTGCCAGCAGTTTGGGTAGCGGGGGCTACAATGAGCAGTTCTTC. This codes for CASSLGSGGYNEQFF.